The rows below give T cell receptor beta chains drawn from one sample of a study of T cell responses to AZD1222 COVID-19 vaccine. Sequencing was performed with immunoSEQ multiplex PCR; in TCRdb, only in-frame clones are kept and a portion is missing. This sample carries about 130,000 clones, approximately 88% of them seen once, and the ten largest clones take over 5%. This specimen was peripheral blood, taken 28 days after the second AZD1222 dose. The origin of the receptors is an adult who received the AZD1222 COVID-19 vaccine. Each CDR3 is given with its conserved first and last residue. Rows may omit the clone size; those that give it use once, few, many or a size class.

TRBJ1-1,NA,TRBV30,CAWSARDFRMLFF
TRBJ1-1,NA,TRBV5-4,CASSPSPGQGNAEAFF
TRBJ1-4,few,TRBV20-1,CSVGGDEKLFF
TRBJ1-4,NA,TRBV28,CASSFGDPGVGTNEKLFF
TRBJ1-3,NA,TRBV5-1,CASSLGQGVGNTIYF
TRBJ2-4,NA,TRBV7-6,CASSLGGLDPRAKNIQYF
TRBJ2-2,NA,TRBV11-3,CASSKGQGDTGELFF
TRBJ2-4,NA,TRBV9,CASSVERFGKVKNIQYF
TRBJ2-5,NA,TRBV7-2,CASSYGGGQETQYF
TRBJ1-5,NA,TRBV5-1,CASSLRDSFNQPQHF
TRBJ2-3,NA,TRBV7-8,CASSIQGPSTDTQYF
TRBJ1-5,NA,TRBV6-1,CASSEGGRYQPQHF
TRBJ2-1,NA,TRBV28,CASSLFGNEQFF
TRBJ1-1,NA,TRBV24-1,CATKASSGQLIIDTEAFF
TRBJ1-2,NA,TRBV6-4,CASSDSAGLGYTF
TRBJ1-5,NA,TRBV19,CASRLQGENQPQHF
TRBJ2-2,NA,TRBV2,CATLGRTFPGELFF
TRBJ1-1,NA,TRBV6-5,CASSRTEPLNTEAFF
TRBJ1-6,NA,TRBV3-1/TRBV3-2,CASSQYDPINSPLHF
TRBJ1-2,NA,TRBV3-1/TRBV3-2,CASSDYLTYGYTF
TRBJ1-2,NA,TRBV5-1,CASSLGFRGDRNYGYTF
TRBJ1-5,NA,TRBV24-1,CATSDSGQIEQPQHF
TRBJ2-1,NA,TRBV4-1,CASSREGRVSYNEQFF
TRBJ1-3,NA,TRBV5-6,CASSQTQSSGNTIYF
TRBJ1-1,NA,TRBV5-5,CASSLGTEAFF
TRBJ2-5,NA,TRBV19,CASSIRRGETQYF
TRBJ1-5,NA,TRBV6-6,CASSYSGGHNQPQHF
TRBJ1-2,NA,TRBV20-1,CSASEVSNYGYTF
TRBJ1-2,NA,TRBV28,CASSRGRAENYGYTF
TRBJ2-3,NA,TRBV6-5,CASSYPQKGTQYF
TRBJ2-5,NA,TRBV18,CASSPDRGVQETQYF
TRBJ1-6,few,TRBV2,CASDPGPNSPLHF
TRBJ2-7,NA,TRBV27,CASSFGTGVYEQYF
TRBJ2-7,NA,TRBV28,CASSMGGRSYEQYF
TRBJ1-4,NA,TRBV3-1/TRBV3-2,CASSQPGALPEKLFF
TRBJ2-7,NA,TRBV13,CASSLGDREYEQYF